This entry describes one TCR beta chain. The CDR3 length is 15 residues. Losses at the gene ends were 6 bases for V and 0 bases for J; bases not matched to a gene: 7. Per the germline V gene, CDR1 is MNHEY and CDR2 is SVGAGI. This entry comes from a study of T cell responses to AZD1222 COVID-19 vaccine. Libraries were prepared by immunoSEQ multiplex PCR; TCRdb keeps only in-frame clonotypes and omits some of them. The sample gives 150,000 to 200,000 clones, roughly 92% of which show up once; 1.1% to 1.5% is in the top ten. This TCR was recovered from an adult in good health. The sample consisted of peripheral blood, taken on day 0 of AZD1222 vaccination. This chain joins TRBV6-5 and TRBJ2-7; 8 nucleotides agree with TRBD2. CDR3 in amino acids: CASSKPGTSSYEQYF. The CDR3 bases are TGTGCCAGCAGCAAACCCGGGACTAGCTCCTACGAGCAGTACTTC.